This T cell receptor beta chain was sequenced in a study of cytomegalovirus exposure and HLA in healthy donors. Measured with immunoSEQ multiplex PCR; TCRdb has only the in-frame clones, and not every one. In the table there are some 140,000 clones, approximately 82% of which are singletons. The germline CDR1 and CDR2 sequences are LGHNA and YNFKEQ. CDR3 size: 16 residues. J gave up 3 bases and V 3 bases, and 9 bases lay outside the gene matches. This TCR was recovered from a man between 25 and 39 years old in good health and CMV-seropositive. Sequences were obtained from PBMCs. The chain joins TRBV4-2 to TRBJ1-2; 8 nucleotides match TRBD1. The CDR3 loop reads CASSQGGQGADYGYTF. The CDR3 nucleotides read TGTGCCAGCAGCCAGGGAGGACAGGGAGCTGACTATGGCTACACCTTC.